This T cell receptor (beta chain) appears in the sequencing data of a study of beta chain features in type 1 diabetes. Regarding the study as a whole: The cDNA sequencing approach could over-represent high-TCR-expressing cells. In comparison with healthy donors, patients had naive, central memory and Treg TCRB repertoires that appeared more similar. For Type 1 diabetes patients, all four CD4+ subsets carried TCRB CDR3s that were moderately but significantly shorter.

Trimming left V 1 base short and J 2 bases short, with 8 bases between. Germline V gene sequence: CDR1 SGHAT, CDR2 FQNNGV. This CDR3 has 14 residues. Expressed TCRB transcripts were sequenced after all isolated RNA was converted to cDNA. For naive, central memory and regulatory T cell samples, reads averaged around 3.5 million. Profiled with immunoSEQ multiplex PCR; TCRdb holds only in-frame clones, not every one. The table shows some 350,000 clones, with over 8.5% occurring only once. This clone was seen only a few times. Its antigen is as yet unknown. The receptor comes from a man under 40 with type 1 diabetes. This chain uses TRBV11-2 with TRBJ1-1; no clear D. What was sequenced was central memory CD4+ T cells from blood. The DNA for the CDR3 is TGTGCCAGCAGCTTAGGTGCAGCAAACACTGAAGCTTTCTTT. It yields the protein CASSLGAANTEAFF.